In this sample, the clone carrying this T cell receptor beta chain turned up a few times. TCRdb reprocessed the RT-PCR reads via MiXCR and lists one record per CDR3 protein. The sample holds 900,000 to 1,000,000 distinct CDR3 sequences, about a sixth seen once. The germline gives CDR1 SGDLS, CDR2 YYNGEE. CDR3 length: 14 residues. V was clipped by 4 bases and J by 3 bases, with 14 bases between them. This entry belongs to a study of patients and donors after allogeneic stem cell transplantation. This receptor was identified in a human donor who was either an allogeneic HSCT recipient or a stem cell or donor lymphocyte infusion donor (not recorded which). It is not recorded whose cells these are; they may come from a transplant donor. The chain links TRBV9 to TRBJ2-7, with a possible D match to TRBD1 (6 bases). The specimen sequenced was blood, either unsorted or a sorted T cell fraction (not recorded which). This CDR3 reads CASSYRDKNYEQYF. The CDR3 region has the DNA TGTGCCAGCAGCTACCGGGACAAGAACTACGAGCAGTACTTC.